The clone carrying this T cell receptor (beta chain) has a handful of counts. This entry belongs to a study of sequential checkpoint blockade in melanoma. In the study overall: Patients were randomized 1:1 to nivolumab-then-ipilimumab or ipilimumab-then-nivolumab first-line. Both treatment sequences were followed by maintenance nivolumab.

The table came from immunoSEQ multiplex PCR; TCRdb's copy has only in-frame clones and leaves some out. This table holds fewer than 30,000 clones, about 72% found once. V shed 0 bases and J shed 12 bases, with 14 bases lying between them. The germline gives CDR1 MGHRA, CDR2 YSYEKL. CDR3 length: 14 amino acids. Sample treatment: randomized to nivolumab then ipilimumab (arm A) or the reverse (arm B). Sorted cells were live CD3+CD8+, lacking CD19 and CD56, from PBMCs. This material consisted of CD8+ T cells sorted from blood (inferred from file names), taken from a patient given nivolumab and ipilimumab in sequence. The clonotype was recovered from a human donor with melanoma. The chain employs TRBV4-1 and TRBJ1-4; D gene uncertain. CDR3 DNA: TGCGCCAGCAGCCAAGAATGGGCCCTGGAAGAACTGTTTTTT. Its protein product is CASSQEWALEELFF.